These 29 T cell receptor beta chains were sequenced from one sample in a study of control samples from healthy donors and cancer patients. Assay used: immunoSEQ multiplex PCR; TCRdb lists only in-frame clones, some missing. The sample shows about 96,000 clones, more than 80% of them seen only once. The sequencing sample was made of blood. These receptors were collected from a man aged 18 to 35 in good health.

This clone was recorded only once. The gene calls are TRBV5-6 and TRBJ1-2; D call uncertain. The CDR3 consists of 11 residues. Germline V gene data show CDR1 as SGHDT and CDR2 as YYEEEE. Trimming cost V 2 bases and J 9 bases, with 8 bases left between them. The CDR3: CASSFRGSYTF. The CDR3 nucleotides read TGTGCCAGCAGCTTCCGGGGAAGCTACACCTTC.

The CDR3 reads CASSFLPGIEIYEQFF. The CDR3 DNA reads as TGTGCCAGCAGCTTCCTCCCGGGGATAGAAATCTATGAGCAGTTCTTC. The chain joins TRBV9 to TRBJ2-1; D perhaps matches TRBD2 (5 bases). The CDR3 length is 16 residues. The V gene lost 4 bases and the J gene lost 8 bases, with 22 bases spanning the gap. Per the germline V gene, CDR1 is SGDLS and CDR2 is YYNGEE.

This clone was recorded only once. The chain carries TRBV7-2 and TRBJ1-1, with no clear D. The CDR3 is 11 amino acids. From germline, CDR1 is SGHTA and CDR2 FQGNSA. With 2 bases removed from V and 7 bases from J, the gap between germline ends came to 5 bases. CDR3 amino acids: CASSLYNEAFF. The CDR3 nucleotides read TGTGCCAGCAGCTTATATAATGAAGCTTTCTTT.

The rearrangement joins TRBV6-6 to TRBJ1-1; the D is unclear. This CDR3 is 12 amino acids long. With 2 bases removed from V and 3 bases from J, the gap between germline ends came to 4 bases. The germline V gene encodes CDR1 MNHNY and CDR2 SVGAGI (reference sequence). The CDR3 reads CASSYGDTEAFF. The CDR3 DNA sequence: TGTGCCAGCAGTTACGGGGACACTGAAGCTTTCTTT.

The chain uses TRBV13 and TRBJ2-7; 10 bases line up with TRBD1. The CDR3 has 16 residues. V lost 4 bases to trimming and J lost 3 bases; unmatched junction nucleotides: 9. Germline V CDR1 and CDR2: PRHDT, FYEKMQ (reference sequence). CDR3 sequence: CASSSGQGSLGYEQYF. Here the CDR3 DNA reads TGTGCCAGCAGCTCGGGACAGGGGTCGTTGGGCTACGAGCAGTACTTC. Full variable domain (missing parts from reference TRBV13 and TRBJ2-7): AAGVIQSPRHLIKEKRETATLKCYPIPRHDTVYWYQQGPGQDPQFLISFYEKMQSDKGSIPDRFSAQQFSDYHSELNMSSLELGDSALYFCASSSGQGSLGYEQYFGPGTRLTVT.

The rearrangement uses TRBV19 and TRBJ2-4; weak D call: TRBD2 (6 bases). Germline-derived CDR1 and CDR2 are LNHDA and SQIVND (reference sequence). CDR3 length: 11 residues. Trimming took 8 bases from V and 6 from J, leaving 8 bases between them. CDR3 amino acids: CASSGVNIQYF. Here the CDR3 DNA reads TGTGCCAGTTCGGGAGTAAACATTCAGTACTTC.

The chain uses TRBV7-8 and TRBJ1-1; D is perhaps TRBD1 (6 bases). The CDR3 loop spans 17 amino acids. Germline assignment: CDR1 SGHVS and CDR2 FQNEAQ. With 5 bases removed from V and 2 bases from J, the gap between germline ends came to 21 bases. CDR3: CASSPTASGQLNTEAFF. CDR3 coding DNA: TGTGCCAGCAGCCCAACTGCGTCGGGACAACTAAACACTGAAGCTTTCTTT.

This chain uses TRBV4-3 with TRBJ2-3; 10 nucleotides match TRBD1. The germline CDR1 and CDR2 sequences are LGHNA and YSLEER. This CDR3 spans 17 amino acids. V shed 4 bases and J 7 bases; nucleotides not matched to a gene: 14. The CDR3: CASSLRGETGGPNTQYF. CDR3 nucleotide sequence: TGCGCCAGCAGCCTAAGGGGAGAGACAGGGGGCCCAAATACGCAGTATTTT.

This chain uses TRBV6-2 or TRBV6-3 with TRBJ2-2; 8 positions match TRBD2. Germline V gene data show CDR1 as MNHEY and CDR2 as SVGEGT. The V segment lost 3 bases and the J segment 6 bases; nucleotides outside the gene matches: 15. The CDR3 is made up of 18 amino acids. Written as DNA, the CDR3 is TGTGCCAGCAGTTATCGGGGACTAGAGAACAGAGGCCCCGGGGAGCTGTTTTTT. This encodes CASSYRGLENRGPGELFF.

The gene calls are TRBV5-4 and TRBJ1-6; 8 nucleotides agree with TRBD1. The V and J ends lost 4 bases and 2 bases, in that order; junction bases with no gene match: 11. Germline CDR1 is SGHNT and CDR2 is YYREEE (reference sequence). The CDR3 covers 18 residues. The CDR3: CASSKNTGGGPYNSPLHF. The DNA for the CDR3 is TGTGCCAGCAGCAAGAATACAGGGGGGGGTCCCTATAATTCACCCCTCCACTTT.

The chain links TRBV19 to TRBJ1-2; D call uncertain. The CDR3 consists of 14 residues. Looked up from germline, CDR1 is LNHDA and CDR2 is SQIVND (reference sequence). Trimming took off 3 bases at V and 8 bases at J, with 16 bases between the two ends. The CDR3 region is CASSIPGPGFGYTF. The DNA of the CDR3 is TGTGCCAGTAGTATCCCAGGTCCTGGATTCGGCTACACCTTC.

V and J are TRBV7-6 and TRBJ1-1; 10 bases agree with TRBD1. This CDR3 has 15 amino acids. Germline values: CDR1 SGHVS, CDR2 FNYEAQ. V was pared by 0 bases and J by 7 bases, with 5 bases of the junction left unmatched. Written as DNA, the CDR3 is TGTGCCAGCAGCTTAGCGAGACAGGGGGCGGGTGAAGCTTTCTTT. Its translation is CASSLARQGAGEAFF.

This clone was recorded many times. The rearrangement joins TRBV4-2 to TRBJ2-7; unclear D gene. The CDR3 runs to 15 residues. Trimming left V 0 bases short and J 1 base short, with 10 bases between. Germline CDR1 LGHNA, CDR2 YNFKEQ. CDR3 sequence: CASSQESSTSYEQYF. CDR3 DNA: TGTGCCAGCAGCCAAGAATCCAGCACTTCCTACGAGCAGTACTTC.

CDR3 loop: CASSLVQGKGDGYTF. CDR3 nucleotides: TGCGCCAGCAGCTTGGTTCAGGGCAAGGGTGATGGCTACACCTTC. The chain uses TRBV5-1 and TRBJ1-2, with TRBD1 as a possible D gene (5 bases). The V end lost 0 bases, the J end lost 6 bases, and 15 bases lay between the germline ends. This CDR3 is 15 amino acids long. In germline, CDR1 is SGHRS, CDR2 YFSETQ.

V and J are TRBV9 and TRBJ1-1; no clear D gene. CDR3 size: 13 residues. The V end lost 0 bases, the J end lost 0 bases, and 3 bases lay between the germline ends. CDR1 is SGDLS, CDR2 YYNGEE, per germline. As DNA, the CDR3 is TGTGCCAGCAGCGTAGCTATGAACACTGAAGCTTTCTTT. This codes for CASSVAMNTEAFF.

V usage is TRBV27 and J usage is TRBJ1-1; D not resolved. Germline assignment: CDR1 MNHEY and CDR2 SMNVEV (reference sequence). The CDR3 is 14 amino acids. Trimming pared 2 bases from V and 1 base from J, leaving 8 bases between. This CDR3 reads CASSLEKRNTEAFF. The DNA of the CDR3 is TGTGCCAGCAGTTTAGAGAAAAGGAACACTGAAGCTTTCTTT.

Written as DNA, the CDR3 is TGCAGCGTTGAGGGGAGACTAGCGGGAGCCGAGCAGTACTTC. Its protein product is CSVEGRLAGAEQYF. The V call is TRBV29-1, the J call TRBJ2-7; 12 positions agree with TRBD2. V shed 3 bases and J 6 bases; nucleotides not matched to a gene: 6. CDR3 size: 14 residues. CDR1 is SQVTM and CDR2 is ANQGSEA in the germline V gene.

The chain recombines TRBV27 with TRBJ2-7; 10 bases line up with TRBD1. The V and J ends lost 4 bases and 4 bases, in that order; junction bases with no gene match: 1. The CDR3 extends over 13 amino acids. The germline gives CDR1 MNHEY, CDR2 SMNVEV (reference sequence). CDR3 region: CASSSGQGYEQYF. The DNA for the CDR3 is TGTGCCAGCAGTTCGGGACAGGGGTACGAGCAGTACTTC.

V gene TRBV19 combines with J gene TRBJ1-1; a possible D gene is TRBD1 (5 bases). The CDR3 is 15 amino acids. Trimming cost V 4 bases and J 7 bases, with 19 bases left between them. CDR1 and CDR2 from the germline V gene are LNHDA and SQIVND (reference sequence). The CDR3 loop is CASSSPGGGLDEAFF. The CDR3 nucleotides are TGTGCCAGTAGTAGCCCGGGGGGAGGCCTCGATGAAGCTTTCTTT.

The genes are TRBV27 and TRBJ2-7, with 9 bases that match TRBD1. The CDR3 contains 14 residues. With V trimmed by 3 bases and J by 4 bases, 4 bases remained unmatched. Per the germline V gene, CDR1 is MNHEY and CDR2 is SMNVEV (reference sequence). The CDR3 region is CASSFGDRVYEQYF. The DNA for the CDR3 is TGTGCCAGCAGTTTCGGGGACAGGGTTTACGAGCAGTACTTC.

The rearrangement uses TRBV7-3 and TRBJ1-6; no definite D call. CDR1 SGHTA and CDR2 FQGTGA come from the germline V gene. The V end was cut by 2 bases, the J end by 0 bases, with 8 bases between. The CDR3 has 16 residues. CDR3 DNA: TGTGCCAGCAGCTTACGGGATAGCTCCTATAATTCACCCCTCCACTTT. Translated: CASSLRDSSYNSPLHF. Full variable domain (remainder filled in from reference TRBV7-3 and TRBJ1-6): GAGVSQTPSNKVTEKGKYVELRCDPISGHTALYWYRQSLGQGPEFLIYFQGTGAADDSGLPNDRFFAVRPEGSVSTLKIQRTERGDSAVYLCASSLRDSSYNSPLHFGNGTRLTVT.

Written as DNA, the CDR3 is TGTGCCAGCAGCTATGGGACGGCAGACTATGGCTACACCTTC. Residues: CASSYGTADYGYTF. The V and J genes are TRBV7-9 and TRBJ1-2, with D tentatively TRBD1 (5 bases). The CDR3 runs 14 residues. Germline CDR1 reads SEHNR; CDR2 reads FQNEAQ (reference sequence). V was clipped by 4 bases and J by 3 bases, with 12 bases between them.

The V gene is TRBV27, the J gene TRBJ1-1, with D unclear. Trimming pared 3 bases from V and 1 base from J, leaving 6 bases between. This CDR3 is built from 13 residues. Germline-derived CDR1 and CDR2 are MNHEY and SMNVEV (reference sequence). This CDR3 reads CASSFTANTEAFF. CDR3 in DNA: TGTGCCAGCAGTTTTACAGCGAACACTGAAGCTTTCTTT.

The chain uses TRBV7-8 and TRBJ2-7, with a possible D match to TRBD2 (6 bases). Trimming took 5 bases from V and 2 from J, leaving 16 bases between them. Per germline, CDR1 SGHVS and CDR2 FQNEAQ. The CDR3 is 15 residues long. The CDR3, as DNA: TGTGCCAGCAGCCAAGTTGGGGGGATTCCCTACGAGCAGTACTTC. Translated, it gives CASSQVGGIPYEQYF.

This clone was found once. V gene TRBV28 combines with J gene TRBJ2-3, with D uncertain. Germline CDR1 reads MDHEN; CDR2 reads SYDVKM. The CDR3 consists of 12 residues. Trimming removed 3 bases at V and 5 bases at J, with 6 bases between. In nucleotides, the CDR3 is TGTGCCAGCAGTTTGTTGGGAGATACGCAGTATTTT. Its protein product is CASSLLGDTQYF.

This clone has just one count. The chain carries TRBV3-1 (or the pseudogene TRBV3-2) and TRBJ1-3; D remains unclear. Germline CDR1 and CDR2: LGHDT and YNNKEL (reference sequence). The CDR3 covers 15 residues. Between the trimmed V and J ends, which lost 2 bases and 0 bases, there was a span of 8 bases. The CDR3 DNA reads TGTGCCAGCAGCCAATTCGGCTACTCTGGAAACACCATATATTTT. It translates to CASSQFGYSGNTIYF.

This sequence joins TRBV11-3 and TRBJ1-1; D unresolved. The CDR3 totals 12 residues. The V end was cut by 0 bases, the J end by 6 bases, with 5 bases between. Per germline, CDR1 SGHNT and CDR2 YENEEA. CDR3 protein: CASSLDRSEAFF. CDR3 DNA sequence: TGTGCCAGCAGCTTAGATCGGTCTGAAGCTTTCTTT.

This clone has just a few counts. The chain has TRBV6-5 and TRBJ1-1; 8 bases align to TRBD1. The V gene end was trimmed by 5 bases and the J gene end by 5 bases; junction bases not matched to a gene: 7. Germline CDR1 MNHEY, CDR2 SVGAGI. The CDR3 sequence is 14 residues long. The CDR3 here is CASSQDRVGTEAFF. In DNA form, the CDR3 reads TGTGCCAGCAGTCAGGACAGGGTTGGAACTGAAGCTTTCTTT.

The rearrangement uses TRBV6-1 and TRBJ1-2; a possible D gene is TRBD1 (5 bases). Per the germline V gene, CDR1 is MNHNS and CDR2 is SASEGT. V was cut by 0 bases and J by 4 bases, with 6 bases left in between. The CDR3 consists of 13 residues. The CDR3: CASSEAGGYGYTF. CDR3 in DNA: TGTGCCAGCAGTGAAGCGGGGGGCTATGGCTACACCTTC.